This T cell receptor (beta chain) was profiled in a study of control samples from healthy donors and cancer patients. Generated by immunoSEQ multiplex PCR, the TCRdb table keeps only in-frame clones and is missing some. The data show roughly 370,000 clones, with approximately 90% seen just once and just under 6.5% held by the top ten. This CDR3 region has 14 residues. V lost 2 bases, J lost 5 bases, and 13 bases lay in between. The germline gives CDR1 SGDLS, CDR2 YYNGEE. This rearrangement joins TRBV9 to TRBJ1-1; no clear D. The receptor was derived from a man between 35 and 55 years old with head and neck cancer. The sample consisted of PBMCs. This CDR3 reads CASSVDGVGTEAFF. The DNA of the CDR3 is TGTGCCAGCAGCGTGGATGGGGTGGGTACTGAAGCTTTCTTT.